Each of the 25 T cell receptor beta chains below was sequenced from the same sample in a study of T cells in Graves' hyperthyroidism and ophthalmopathy. It was RNA transcripts that yielded the amplified TCR beta CDR3 regions. RT-PCR in the first round (using the HTBI primer set) targeted the TCR CDR3. TCRdb recomputed calls from the multiplex PCR reads with MiXCR, one row per CDR3 protein. The repertoire holds hundreds of thousands of distinct CDR3 sequences, less than 15% seen once, with roughly 10% in the top ten. The sequenced material came from blood. Receptor source: a woman aged 18-29 years with Graves' hyperthyroidism.

This clonotype was observed a handful of times. The CDR3 loop is CASTRYLAGTTDTQYF. CDR3 bases: TGTGCCAGCACCCGATACTTAGCGGGAACCACAGATACGCAGTATTTT. The chain uses TRBV27 and TRBJ2-3; 8 bases agree with TRBD2. CDR3 length equals 16 residues. Germline V gives CDR1 MNHEY, CDR2 SMNVEV (reference sequence). J lost 2 bases, V lost 7 bases, and 11 bases had no gene match.

This clonotype came up many times. The V and J genes are TRBV20-1 and TRBJ2-1, with 7 bases fitting TRBD2. This CDR3 spans 15 amino acids. From germline, CDR1 is DFQATT and CDR2 SNEGSKA (reference sequence). J gave up 4 bases and V 5 bases, and 11 bases lay outside the gene matches. CDR3 nucleotide sequence: TGCAGTGCTTTCGTGGGAGGGAGTGGGTACAATGAGCAGTTCTTC. Amino acids: CSAFVGGSGYNEQFF.

This clonotype was detected ten times or more. The chain couples TRBV18 to TRBJ2-2; D is uncertain. Germline CDR1 KGHSH, CDR2 LQKENI. V was cut by 3 bases and J by 0 bases, with 14 bases left in between. The CDR3 is 17 residues long. CDR3 nucleotide sequence: TGTGCCAGCTCACCGCCGGTTGCGGCAGCGAACACCGGGGAGCTGTTTTTT. Its translation is CASSPPVAAANTGELFF. The full variable domain, completed using reference TRBV18 and TRBJ2-2, is NAGVMQNPRHLVRRRGQEARLRCSPMKGHSHVYWYRQLPEEGLKFMVYLQKENIIDESGMPKERFSAEFPKEGPSILRIQQVVRGDSAAYFCASSPPVAAANTGELFFGEGSRLTVL.

In DNA, the CDR3 is TGTGCCAGCAGGACTATGGGCAGAATCGACTACGAGCAGTACTTC. This encodes CASRTMGRIDYEQYF. V and J are TRBV6-2 or TRBV6-3 and TRBJ2-7; D possibly corresponds to TRBD2 (5 bases). V shed 6 bases and J shed 3 bases, with 18 bases lying between them. The CDR3 is made up of 15 amino acids. Germline V gene lookup returns CDR1 MNHEY and CDR2 SVGEGT.

This clonotype was picked up many times. The V call is TRBV19, the J call TRBJ2-7; D is possibly TRBD1 (5 bases). Per germline, CDR1 LNHDA and CDR2 SQIVND (reference sequence). The CDR3 spans 15 residues. V gave up 3 bases and J gave up 0 bases, with 12 bases separating them. CDR3 amino acids: CASSIRAHPSYEQYF. Here the CDR3 DNA reads TGTGCCAGTAGTATCAGGGCTCATCCCTCCTACGAGCAGTACTTC.

This clonotype was detected ten times or more. The rearrangement uses TRBV5-1 and TRBJ2-2; no reliable D call. This CDR3 is 14 amino acids long. The V end lost 4 bases, the J end lost 1 base, and 8 bases lay between the germline ends. CDR1 and CDR2 (germline): SGHRS, YFSETQ. DNA of the CDR3: TGCGCCAGCAGCCCTTTAGGGAACACCGGGGAGCTGTTTTTT. Its protein product is CASSPLGNTGELFF.

This clonotype showed up just once. This may come from a read error, since a much larger clone is one base off. The chain combines TRBV11-3 with TRBJ2-3; 10 bases match TRBD2. The CDR3 is 15 residues long. Germline V gene sequence: CDR1 SGHNT, CDR2 YENEEA. CDR3 DNA sequence: TGTGCCAGCAGCCCGCGAGCGGGAGGGCCAGATATGCAGTATTTT. Translation: CASSPRAGGPDMQYF.

This chain joins TRBV2 and TRBJ2-2, with TRBD2 identical over 9 bases. CDR1 is SNHLY and CDR2 is FYNNEI in the germline V gene. The CDR3 extends over 15 amino acids. Trimming at V came to 8 bases and at J to 1 base, leaving 5 bases not matched to a gene. The CDR3 bases are TGTGCCAGCTGCGGGGGGGTGGTGAACACCGGGGAGCTGTTTTTT. This codes for CASCGGVVNTGELFF.

This clonotype was seen a handful of times. V and J are TRBV18 and TRBJ2-1; 9 nucleotides line up with TRBD1. J was trimmed by 6 bases and V by 3 bases; bases with no gene match: 6. In germline, CDR1 is KGHSH, CDR2 LQKENI. This CDR3 spans 15 amino acids. This CDR3 is CASSPGTGKINEQFF. Written as DNA, the CDR3 is TGTGCCAGCTCACCCGGGACAGGGAAAATCAATGAGCAGTTCTTC.

CDR3 sequence: CASRGQRTGPGELFF. The CDR3 DNA reads as TGTGCCAGCAGGGGACAGAGGACGGGTCCCGGGGAGCTGTTTTTT. J is TRBJ2-2 and V is TRBV28, with TRBD1 matching 7 bases. This CDR3 region has 15 residues. Germline values: CDR1 MDHEN, CDR2 SYDVKM. J gave up 6 bases and V 6 bases, and 10 bases lay outside the gene matches.

The chain has TRBV2 and TRBJ1-5; 8 bases are a match to TRBD1. The V gene's germline CDR1 is SNHLY and CDR2 FYNNEI. The ends lost 6 bases at V and 7 bases at J; junction bases unmatched: 11. The CDR3 is 15 residues long. CDR3 nucleotide sequence: TGTGCCAGCAGGGAAAGACAGGGGCTGGGGCAGCCCCAGCATTTT. Translating it yields CASRERQGLGQPQHF. Full variable domain (outside the CDR3, taken from reference TRBV2 and TRBJ1-5): EPEVTQTPSHQVTQMGQEVILRCVPISNHLYFYWYRQILGQKVEFLVSFYNNEISEKSEIFDDQFSVERPDGSNFTLKIRSTKLEDSAMYFCASRERQGLGQPQHFGDGTRLSIL.

The chain has TRBV7-2 and TRBJ1-5, with D maybe TRBD1 (5 bases). The CDR3 contains 14 residues. Germline V gives CDR1 SGHTA, CDR2 FQGNSA. Trimming removed 3 bases from V and 5 bases from J, with 11 bases in between. CDR3 region: CASSFSGTYQPQHF. The CDR3 bases are TGTGCCAGCAGCTTTTCAGGGACGTATCAGCCCCAGCATTTT.

This clonotype was detected only a few times. The chain recombines TRBV5-1 with TRBJ2-3, with 8 nucleotides matching TRBD1. Trimming took 1 base from V and 2 from J; bases not matched to a gene: 3. CDR1 is SGHRS, CDR2 YFSETQ, per germline. The CDR3 totals 15 residues. As DNA, the CDR3 is TGCGCCAGCAGCTTGACAGGGGGTTACACAGATACGCAGTATTTT. It codes for CASSLTGGYTDTQYF.

A word on this clonotype: A much larger clonotype is one base distant, so this may be a read error. The chain employs TRBV11-2 and TRBJ1-1, with a possible D match to TRBD1 (5 bases). Trimming cost V 1 base and J 4 bases, with 13 bases left between them. The CDR3 has 15 amino acids. Germline loops: CDR1 SGHAT, CDR2 FQNNGV. In nucleotides, the CDR3 is TGTGCCAGCAGCTTAGTCGTGACAGCGAGCACTGAAGCTTTCTTT. Residues: CASSLVVTASTEAFF.

Only a few counts were recorded for this clonotype. This chain joins TRBV5-1 and TRBJ2-2; 10 bases map to TRBD2. Germline V gene data show CDR1 as SGHRS and CDR2 as YFSETQ. J lost 4 bases, V lost 4 bases, and 4 bases had no gene match. The CDR3 spans 15 residues. The CDR3 loop reads CASSRTSGVTGELFF. CDR3 in DNA: TGCGCCAGCAGCCGAACTAGCGGGGTCACCGGGGAGCTGTTTTTT.

The sample holds a few counts of this clonotype. The V call is TRBV7-2, the J call TRBJ1-6; 10 positions agree with TRBD1. This CDR3 has 14 residues. In germline, CDR1 is SGHTA, CDR2 FQGNSA. V gave up 5 bases and J gave up 7 bases; unmatched junction bases: 2. The CDR3 nucleotides are TGTGCCAGCAGCCGGGGACAGGGGAATTCACCCCTCCACTTT. It specifies CASSRGQGNSPLHF. Using reference TRBV7-2 and TRBJ1-6 for the parts outside the CDR3, the full variable domain is GAGVSQSPSNKVTEKGKDVELRCDPISGHTALYWYRQSLGQGLEFLIYFQGNSAPDKSGLPSDRFSAERTGGSVSTLTIQRTQQEDSAVYLCASSRGQGNSPLHFGNGTRLTVT.

This clonotype was counted between two and nine times. The V gene is TRBV30, the J gene TRBJ2-7; D remains ambiguous. The V end lost 3 bases, the J end lost 2 bases, and 20 bases lay between the germline ends. CDR3 length: 16 residues. The germline V gene encodes CDR1 GTSNPN and CDR2 SVGIG (reference sequence). The CDR3 reads CAWRRPGYGPTYEQYF. The CDR3 DNA is TGTGCCTGGAGACGGCCCGGGTATGGACCCACCTACGAGCAGTACTTC.

In its sample, this clonotype was seen many times. For the CDR3, the DNA is TGCAGTGCTAGACCGACTAGCGGGAGGGCCAGGGATACGCAGTATTTT. As protein: CSARPTSGRARDTQYF. The genes are TRBV20-1 and TRBJ2-3; TRBD2 matches at 14 bases. In germline, CDR1 is DFQATT, CDR2 SNEGSKA (reference sequence). The J segment lost 6 bases and the V segment lost 2 bases, leaving 7 bases of the junction unmatched. This CDR3 comprises 16 residues.

This clonotype was seen a few times. This chain joins TRBV7-9 and TRBJ2-1; perhaps TRBD2 as D (5 bases). The CDR3 is made up of 14 amino acids. With 1 base removed from V and 5 bases from J, the gap between germline ends came to 9 bases. The germline CDR1 and CDR2 sequences are SEHNR and FQNEAQ (reference sequence). CDR3 in amino acids: CASSLVTRNNEQFF. The CDR3, as DNA: TGTGCCAGCAGCTTAGTAACTAGGAACAATGAGCAGTTCTTC.

This clonotype was seen a few times. The chain couples TRBV9 to TRBJ1-6, with D maybe TRBD1 (5 bases). Germline V lookup: CDR1 SGDLS, CDR2 YYNGEE. CDR3 length equals 18 residues. The V end lost 4 bases, the J end lost 0 bases, and 17 bases lay between the germline ends. CDR3 residues: CASSLSPGRFSYNSPLHF. The DNA of the CDR3 is TGTGCCAGCAGCCTAAGCCCGGGACGCTTCTCCTATAATTCACCCCTCCACTTT.

At least ten counts were recorded for this clonotype. The rearrangement joins TRBV11-2 to TRBJ2-5; 11 nucleotides match TRBD2. J was trimmed by 5 bases and V by 2 bases; bases with no gene match: 4. This CDR3 region has 15 residues. Germline V CDR1 and CDR2: SGHAT, FQNNGV. The CDR3 DNA sequence: TGTGCCAGCAGCTTATATACTAGCGGGAGTGAGACCCAGTACTTC. It yields the protein CASSLYTSGSETQYF.

This clonotype appeared many times. This chain uses TRBV6-6 with TRBJ2-1, with 10 bases aligning to TRBD2. The CDR3 runs 16 residues. Germline trimming cut 2 bases from V and 3 bases from J; bases unmatched to any gene: 4. CDR1 MNHNY and CDR2 SVGAGI come from the germline V gene (reference sequence). The CDR3 DNA sequence: TGTGCCAGCAGTTACGCCCTAGCGGGAGTCTACAATGAGCAGTTCTTC. The encoded protein is CASSYALAGVYNEQFF.

The chain uses TRBV12-3 or TRBV12-4 and TRBJ1-6, with a possible D match to TRBD1 (5 bases). Trimming pared 3 bases from V and 10 bases from J, leaving 13 bases between. The CDR3 consists of 14 residues. The CDR3: CASSFAVWDSPLHF. In DNA form, the CDR3 reads TGTGCCAGCAGTTTTGCGGTGTGGGACTCACCCCTCCACTTT.

The chain combines TRBV12-3 or TRBV12-4 with TRBJ2-1; no firm D call. The CDR3 is 14 amino acids. The V end lost 6 bases, the J end lost 9 bases, and 18 bases lay between the germline ends. The CDR3 DNA is TGTGCCAGCAGCCTCAGCCCCGAGTCCGGTGAGCAGTTCTTC. It translates to CASSLSPESGEQFF.

This clonotype occurred a few times. The chain combines TRBV14 with TRBJ2-7; D is uncertain. This CDR3 has 20 amino acids. Germline CDR1 and CDR2: SGHDN and FVKESK. V lost 4 bases and J lost 3, with 31 bases in between. The CDR3 sequence is CASSRIGYLAGRPIFYEQYF. In nucleotides, the CDR3 is TGTGCCAGCAGCCGTATCGGGTACCTCGCCGGCAGGCCTATTTTCTACGAGCAGTACTTC.